This T cell receptor (beta chain) comes out of a study of blood T cell repertoires in COVID-19. The CDR3 has 14 residues. The germline gives CDR1 MNHEY, CDR2 SVGAGI. To note about this clone: Its ends do not fully match the called genes, so a read error is possible.

Some clones are missing from TCRdb's copy, which holds only in-frame ones; the method was immunoSEQ multiplex PCR. Among approximately 160,000 clones listed, about 85% were seen once. The clonotype was recovered from an older woman with COVID-19, enrolled during active disease. The rearrangement joins TRBV6-5 to TRBJ1-1, with TRBD1 identical over 7 bases. Sequencing was performed on peripheral blood. CDR3 residues: CASTYRGMNTEAFF. CDR3 sequence (DNA): TGTGCCAGCACTTACAGGGGCATGAACACTGAAGCTTTCTTT.